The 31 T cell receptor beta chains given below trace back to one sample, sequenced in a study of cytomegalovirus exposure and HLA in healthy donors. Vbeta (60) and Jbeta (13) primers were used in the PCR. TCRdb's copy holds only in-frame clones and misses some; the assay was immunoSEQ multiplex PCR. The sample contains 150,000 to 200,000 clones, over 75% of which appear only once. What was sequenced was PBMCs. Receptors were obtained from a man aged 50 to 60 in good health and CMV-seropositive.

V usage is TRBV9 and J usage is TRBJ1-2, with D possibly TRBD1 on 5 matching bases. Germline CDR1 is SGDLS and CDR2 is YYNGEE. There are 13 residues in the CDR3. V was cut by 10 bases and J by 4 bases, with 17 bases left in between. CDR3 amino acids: CASMGGEVYGYTF. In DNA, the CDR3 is TGTGCCTCCATGGGGGGGGAGGTCTATGGCTACACCTTC.

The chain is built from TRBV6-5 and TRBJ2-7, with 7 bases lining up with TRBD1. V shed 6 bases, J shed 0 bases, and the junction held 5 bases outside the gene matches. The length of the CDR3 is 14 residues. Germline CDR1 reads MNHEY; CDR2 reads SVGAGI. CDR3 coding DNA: TGTGCCAGCAGCCGACAGGGATACTCCTACGAGCAGTACTTC. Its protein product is CASSRQGYSYEQYF.

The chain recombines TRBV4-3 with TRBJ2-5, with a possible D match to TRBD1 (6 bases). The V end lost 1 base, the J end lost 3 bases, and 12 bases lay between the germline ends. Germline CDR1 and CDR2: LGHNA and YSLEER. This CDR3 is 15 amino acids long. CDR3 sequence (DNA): TGCGCCAGCAGCCAAGGATGGACAGACGAAGAGACCCAGTACTTC. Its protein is CASSQGWTDEETQYF.

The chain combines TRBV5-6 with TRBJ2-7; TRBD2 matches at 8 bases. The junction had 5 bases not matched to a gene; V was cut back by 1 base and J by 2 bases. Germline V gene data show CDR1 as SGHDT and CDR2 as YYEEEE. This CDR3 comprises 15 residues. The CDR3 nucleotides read TGTGCCAGCAGCTTGATCGAGCGGGAGACCTACGAGCAGTACTTC. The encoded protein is CASSLIERETYEQYF.

CDR3 residues: CASSPSTGSTGELFF. The CDR3 DNA follows: TGTGCCAGCAGCCCGTCGACAGGGAGTACCGGGGAGCTGTTTTTT. This chain uses TRBV11-1 with TRBJ2-2; 7 bases align to TRBD1. CDR3 length: 15 residues. Germline V gene lookup returns CDR1 SGHAT and CDR2 FQDESV (reference sequence). The V segment lost 5 bases and the J segment 5 bases; nucleotides outside the gene matches: 8. The full variable domain, rest sourced from reference TRBV11-1 and TRBJ2-2, is EAEVAQSPRYKITEKSQAVAFWCDPISGHATLYWYRQILGQGPELLVQFQDESVVDDSQLPKDRFSAERLKGVDSTLKIQPAELGDSAMYLCASSPSTGSTGELFFGEGSRLTVL.

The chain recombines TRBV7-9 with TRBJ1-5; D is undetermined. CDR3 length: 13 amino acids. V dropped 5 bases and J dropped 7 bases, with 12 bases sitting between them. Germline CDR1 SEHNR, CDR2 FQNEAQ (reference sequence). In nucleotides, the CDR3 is TGTGCCAGCAGCCTCGGAGGGATGCAGCCCCAGCATTTT. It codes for CASSLGGMQPQHF.

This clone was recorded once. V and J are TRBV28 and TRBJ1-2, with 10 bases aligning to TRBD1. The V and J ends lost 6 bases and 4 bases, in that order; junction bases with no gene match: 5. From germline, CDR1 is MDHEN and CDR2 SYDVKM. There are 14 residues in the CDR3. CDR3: CASRGDRGGYGYTF. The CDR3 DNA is TGTGCCAGCAGGGGGGACAGGGGAGGCTATGGCTACACCTTC.

CDR3 DNA sequence: TGCGCCAGCAGCCAAGGCAGTACAGGGAATGACGGCTACACCTTC. Translated, it gives CASSQGSTGNDGYTF. This chain joins TRBV4-3 and TRBJ1-2; TRBD1 might be the D (6 bases). Trimming cost V 1 base and J 8 bases, with 17 bases left between them. This CDR3 has 15 amino acids. In germline, CDR1 is LGHNA, CDR2 YSLEER.

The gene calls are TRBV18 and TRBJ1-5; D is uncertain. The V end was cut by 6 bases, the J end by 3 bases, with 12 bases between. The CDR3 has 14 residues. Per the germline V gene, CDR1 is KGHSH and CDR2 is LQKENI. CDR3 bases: TGTGCCAGCTCCCCCTTCGAGTACAATCAGCCCCAGCATTTT. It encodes CASSPFEYNQPQHF.

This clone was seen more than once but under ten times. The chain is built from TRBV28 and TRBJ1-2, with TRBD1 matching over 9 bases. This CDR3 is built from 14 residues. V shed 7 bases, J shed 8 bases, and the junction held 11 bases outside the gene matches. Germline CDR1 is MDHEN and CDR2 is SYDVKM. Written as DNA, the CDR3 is TGTGCCAGCAACCCCGGGACAGGGCCTGAGGGCTACACCTTC. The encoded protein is CASNPGTGPEGYTF.

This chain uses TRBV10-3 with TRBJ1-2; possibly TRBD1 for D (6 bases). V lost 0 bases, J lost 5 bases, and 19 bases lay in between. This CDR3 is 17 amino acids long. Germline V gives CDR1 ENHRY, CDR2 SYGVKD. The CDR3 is CAISESGGLKARYGYTF. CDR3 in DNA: TGTGCCATCAGTGAGTCGGGGGGGCTGAAGGCTAGGTATGGCTACACCTTC.

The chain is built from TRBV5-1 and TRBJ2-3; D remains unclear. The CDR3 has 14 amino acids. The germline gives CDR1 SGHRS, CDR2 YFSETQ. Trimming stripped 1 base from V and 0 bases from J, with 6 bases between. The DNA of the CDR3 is TGCGCCAGCAGCTTGCCCACTAGCACAGATACGCAGTATTTT. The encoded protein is CASSLPTSTDTQYF.

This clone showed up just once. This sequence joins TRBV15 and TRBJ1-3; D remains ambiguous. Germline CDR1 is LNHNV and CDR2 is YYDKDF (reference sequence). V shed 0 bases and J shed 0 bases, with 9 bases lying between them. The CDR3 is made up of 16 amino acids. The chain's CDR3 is CATSRDRAFSGNTIYF. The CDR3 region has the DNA TGTGCCACCAGCAGAGATCGAGCGTTCTCTGGAAACACCATATATTTT.

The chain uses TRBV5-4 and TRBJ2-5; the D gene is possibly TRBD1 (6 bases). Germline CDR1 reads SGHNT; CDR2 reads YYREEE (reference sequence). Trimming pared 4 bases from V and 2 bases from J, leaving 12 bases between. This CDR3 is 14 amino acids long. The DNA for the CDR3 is TGTGCCAGCAGCGTCCCGGGACAACAAGAGACCCAGTACTTC. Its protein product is CASSVPGQQETQYF.

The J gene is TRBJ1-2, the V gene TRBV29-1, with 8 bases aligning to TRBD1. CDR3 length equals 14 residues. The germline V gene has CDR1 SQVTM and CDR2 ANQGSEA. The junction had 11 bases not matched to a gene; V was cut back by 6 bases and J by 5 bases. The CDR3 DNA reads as TGCAGCGTAAGGCCAGGGGGCATGAGTTATGGCTACACCTTC. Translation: CSVRPGGMSYGYTF.

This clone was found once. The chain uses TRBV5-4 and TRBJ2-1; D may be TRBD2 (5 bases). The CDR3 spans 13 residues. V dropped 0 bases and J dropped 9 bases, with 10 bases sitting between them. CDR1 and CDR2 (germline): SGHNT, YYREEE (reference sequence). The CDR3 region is CASSLGDLAEQFF. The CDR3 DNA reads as TGTGCCAGCAGCTTGGGGGATCTAGCTGAGCAGTTCTTC.

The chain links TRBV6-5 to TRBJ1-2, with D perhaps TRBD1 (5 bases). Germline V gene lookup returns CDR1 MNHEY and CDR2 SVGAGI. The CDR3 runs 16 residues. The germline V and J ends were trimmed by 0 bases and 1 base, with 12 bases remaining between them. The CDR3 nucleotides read TGTGCCAGCAGTTACTCCAGGGCCTTAAATAACTATGGCTACACCTTC. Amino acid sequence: CASSYSRALNNYGYTF.

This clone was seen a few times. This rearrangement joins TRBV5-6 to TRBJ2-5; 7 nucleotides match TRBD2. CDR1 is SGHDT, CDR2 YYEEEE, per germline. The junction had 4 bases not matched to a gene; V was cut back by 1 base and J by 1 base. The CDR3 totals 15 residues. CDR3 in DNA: TGTGCCAGCAGCTTGATGGGACTAACCCAAGAGACCCAGTACTTC. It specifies CASSLMGLTQETQYF. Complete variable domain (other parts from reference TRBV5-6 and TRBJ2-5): DAGVTQSPTHLIKTRGQQVTLRCSPKSGHDTVSWYQQALGQGPQFIFQYYEEEERQRGNFPDRFSGHQFPNYSSELNVNALLLGDSALYLCASSLMGLTQETQYFGPGTRLLVL.

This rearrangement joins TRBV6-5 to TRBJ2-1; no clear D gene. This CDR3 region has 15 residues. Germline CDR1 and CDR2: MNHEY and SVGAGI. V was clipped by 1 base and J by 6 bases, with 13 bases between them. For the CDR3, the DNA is TGTGCCAGCAGTTACTTGACTCCCGCCGGCAATGAGCAGTTCTTC. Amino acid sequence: CASSYLTPAGNEQFF.

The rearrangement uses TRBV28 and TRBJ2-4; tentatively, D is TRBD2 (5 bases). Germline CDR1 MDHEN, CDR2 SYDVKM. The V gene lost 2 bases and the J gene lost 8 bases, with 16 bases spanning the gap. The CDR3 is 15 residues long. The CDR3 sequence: CASSLGLGERHIQYF. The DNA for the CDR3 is TGTGCCAGCAGTTTAGGATTGGGAGAGCGGCACATTCAGTACTTC.

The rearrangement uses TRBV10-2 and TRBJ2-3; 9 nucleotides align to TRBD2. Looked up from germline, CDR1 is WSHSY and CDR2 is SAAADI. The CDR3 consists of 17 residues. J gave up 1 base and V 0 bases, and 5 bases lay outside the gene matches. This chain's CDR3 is CASSESIASGGTDTQYF. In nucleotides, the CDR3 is TGCGCCAGCAGTGAGTCGATTGCTAGCGGGGGCACAGATACGCAGTATTTT.

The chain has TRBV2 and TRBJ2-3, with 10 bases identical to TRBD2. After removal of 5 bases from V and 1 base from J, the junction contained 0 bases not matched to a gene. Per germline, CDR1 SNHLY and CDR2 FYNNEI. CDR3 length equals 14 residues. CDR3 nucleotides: TGTGCCAGCAGTCTAGCGGGGGGCACAGATACGCAGTATTTT. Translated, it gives CASSLAGGTDTQYF.

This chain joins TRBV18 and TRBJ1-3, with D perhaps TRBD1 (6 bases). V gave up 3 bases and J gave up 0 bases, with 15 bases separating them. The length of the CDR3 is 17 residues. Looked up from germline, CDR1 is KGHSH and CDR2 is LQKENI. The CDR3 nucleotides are TGTGCCAGCTCACCCTCACAGGGAAGGGTCTCTGGAAACACCATATATTTT. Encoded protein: CASSPSQGRVSGNTIYF.

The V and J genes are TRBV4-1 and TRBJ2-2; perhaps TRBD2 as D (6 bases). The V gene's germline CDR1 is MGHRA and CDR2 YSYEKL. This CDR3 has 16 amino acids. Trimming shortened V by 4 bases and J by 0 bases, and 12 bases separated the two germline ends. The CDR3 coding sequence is TGCGCCAGCAGCCGCGGACTACTCGCGAACACCGGGGAGCTGTTTTTT. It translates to CASSRGLLANTGELFF.

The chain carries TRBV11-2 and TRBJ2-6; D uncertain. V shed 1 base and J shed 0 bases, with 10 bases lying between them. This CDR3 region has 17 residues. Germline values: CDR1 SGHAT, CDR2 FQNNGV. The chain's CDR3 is CASSLAQKRSGANVLTF. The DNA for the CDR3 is TGTGCCAGCAGCTTAGCGCAGAAACGCTCTGGGGCCAACGTCCTGACTTTC.

CDR3 coding DNA: TGTGCCAGCAGCACCTTCCCTCCCCCCGGGTTCGCTGAAGCTTTCTTT. As protein: CASSTFPPPGFAEAFF. The chain employs TRBV7-6 and TRBJ1-1; D not resolved. The CDR3 runs to 16 residues. The V gene lost 5 bases and the J gene lost 6 bases, with 22 bases spanning the gap. The germline V gene has CDR1 SGHVS and CDR2 FNYEAQ.

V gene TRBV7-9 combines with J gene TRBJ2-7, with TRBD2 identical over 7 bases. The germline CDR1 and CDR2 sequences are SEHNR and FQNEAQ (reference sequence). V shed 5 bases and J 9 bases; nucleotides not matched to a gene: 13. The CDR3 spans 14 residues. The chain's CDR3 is CASSSWGGRDRQYF. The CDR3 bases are TGTGCCAGCAGCAGTTGGGGAGGGAGGGACCGGCAGTACTTC.

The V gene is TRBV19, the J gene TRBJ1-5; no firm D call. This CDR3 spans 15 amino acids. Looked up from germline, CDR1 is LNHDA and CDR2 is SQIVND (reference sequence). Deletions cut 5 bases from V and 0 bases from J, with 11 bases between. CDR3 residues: CASSFTAYSNQPQHF. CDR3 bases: TGTGCCAGTAGTTTTACAGCTTATAGCAATCAGCCCCAGCATTTT.

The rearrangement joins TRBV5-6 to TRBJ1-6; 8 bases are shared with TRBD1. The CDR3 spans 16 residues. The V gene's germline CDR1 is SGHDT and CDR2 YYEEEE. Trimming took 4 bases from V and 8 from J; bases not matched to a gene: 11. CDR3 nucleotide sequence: TGTGCCAGCAGCGACCGGGACAGGCTTTTGGATTCACCCCTCCACTTT. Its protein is CASSDRDRLLDSPLHF.

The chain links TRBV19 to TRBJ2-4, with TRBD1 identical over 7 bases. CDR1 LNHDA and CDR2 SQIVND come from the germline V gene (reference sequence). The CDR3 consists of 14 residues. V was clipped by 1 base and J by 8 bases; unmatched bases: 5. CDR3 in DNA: TGTGCCAGTAGTATAGTGACAGGGCGAGACATTCAGTACTTC. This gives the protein CASSIVTGRDIQYF. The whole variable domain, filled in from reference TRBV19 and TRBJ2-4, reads DGGITQSPKYLFRKEGQNVTLSCEQNLNHDAMYWYRQDPGQGLRLIYYSQIVNDFQKGDIAEGYSVSREKKESFPLTVTSAQKNPTAFYLCASSIVTGRDIQYFGAGTRLSVL.

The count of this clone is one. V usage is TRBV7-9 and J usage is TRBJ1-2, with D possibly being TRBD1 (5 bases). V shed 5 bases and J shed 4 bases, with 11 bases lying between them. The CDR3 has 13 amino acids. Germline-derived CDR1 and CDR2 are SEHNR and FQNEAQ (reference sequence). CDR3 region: CASSQTGGYGYTF. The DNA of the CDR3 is TGTGCCAGCAGCCAGACCGGGGGCTATGGCTACACCTTC. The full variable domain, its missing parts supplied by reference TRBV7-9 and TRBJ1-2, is DTGVSQNPRHKITKRGQNVTFRCDPISEHNRLYWYRQTLGQGPEFLTYFQNEAQLEKSRLLSDRFSAERPKGSFSTLEIQRTEQGDSAMYLCASSQTGGYGYTFGSGTRLTVV.